This TCR beta chain derives from a study of blood T cell repertoires in COVID-19. At the level of the study: PBMCs, B-cell-depleted T cells, or T cells were the source of the cDNA or gDNA that made up the material.

Generated by immunoSEQ multiplex PCR, the TCRdb table keeps only in-frame clones and is missing some. In the table there are tens of thousands of clones, roughly 87% of which are singletons. Trimming took 2 bases from V and 9 from J; bases not matched to a gene: 7. In germline, CDR1 is LNHDA, CDR2 SQIVND (reference sequence). The CDR3 consists of 15 residues. This sequence originates from a woman between 50 and 59 years old with active or convalescent COVID-19. Sequencing input: peripheral blood. J is TRBJ1-6 and V is TRBV19; 7 nucleotides line up with TRBD1. Here the CDR3 DNA reads TGTGCCAGTAGTATAAGACAGGGAGTACCTTCACCCCTCCACTTT. This encodes CASSIRQGVPSPLHF.